This T cell receptor (beta chain) stems from a study of cytomegalovirus exposure and HLA in healthy donors. Whole-study findings and limits: In a later analysis, roughly 17,000 TCR beta sequences were associated with HLA alleles at 0.05 false discovery rate. Across donors, sequencing depth was assumed by presence/absence analyses to be roughly uniform.

Healthy bone marrow donors supplied every sample. Unrecorded immune exposure was likely among donors, who were nominally healthy when sampled. V lost 9 bases, J lost 3 bases, and 5 bases stayed unmatched. CDR3 length equals 14 residues. CDR1 is MNHEY, CDR2 SMNVEV, per germline (reference sequence). Primers included in the PCR were 60 Vbeta and 13 Jbeta primers. Assay used: immunoSEQ multiplex PCR; TCRdb lists only in-frame clones, some missing. Here the sample spans about 160,000 clones, around nine tenths being singletons. With respect to this clone: What it recognizes is unknown.

V gene TRBV27 combines with J gene TRBJ1-3, with 10 bases lining up with TRBD1. Specimen: PBMCs. This TCR was recovered from a woman in her thirties in good health and CMV-seronegative. CDR3 in amino acids: CASKTGGGGNTIYF. The CDR3 bases are TGTGCCAGTAAGACAGGGGGCGGTGGAAACACCATATATTTT.